This TCR beta chain was documented in a study of blood T cell repertoires in COVID-19. At the level of the study: The United States, Italy and Spain provided the acute and convalescent COVID-19 samples. Sample material is recorded as cDNA or gDNA derived from T cells, B-cell-depleted T cells, or PBMCs.

Per the original methods: Estimates of nucleated cell counts were drawn from the amplification of reference gene primers. Here immunoSEQ multiplex PCR was the method, and the copy in TCRdb shows in-frame clones only, minus some. The V and J calls and the clone size are those of that table, but D and trimming were determined from the DNA. The sample records some 200,000 clones, about 87% being singletons. The V and J ends lost 2 bases and 0 bases, in that order; junction bases with no gene match: 4. Germline V lookup: CDR1 ENHRY, CDR2 SYGVKD. CDR3 length: 16 residues. Material for sequencing was peripheral blood. This receptor was taken from a man aged 40-55 years with active or convalescent COVID-19. V is TRBV10-3 and J is TRBJ2-7; TRBD2 agrees at 10 bases. The CDR3 DNA reads as TGTGCCATCAGTGAGGGTTCTAGCGGGAGCTCCTACGAGCAGTACTTC. Translation gives CAISEGSSGSSYEQYF.